The clone carrying this T cell receptor (beta chain) was seen more than once but under ten times. Deletions cut 3 bases from V and 2 bases from J, with 11 bases between. The V gene's germline CDR1 is SGHTA and CDR2 FQGNSA. This CDR3 has 14 residues. TCRdb re-called the RT-PCR reads with MiXCR, one entry per CDR3 protein. The profile covers 650,000 to 800,000 distinct CDR3 sequences, with 14% appearing a single time and just over 3.5% taken by the ten largest. Material: memory CD4+ T cells from blood. The rearrangement links TRBV7-2 to TRBJ2-7; a weak D match, TRBD1 (5 bases). This TCR was sampled from a female donor in good health, serving as a healthy control. As DNA, the CDR3 is TGTGCCAGCAGCTTCGACAGTTTAACCTACGAGCAGTACTTC. It yields the protein CASSFDSLTYEQYF. Combining the CDR3 with reference TRBV7-2 and TRBJ2-7 gives the whole variable domain GAGVSQSPSNKVTEKGKDVELRCDPISGHTALYWYRQSLGQGLEFLIYFQGNSAPDKSGLPSDRFSAERTGGSVSTLTIQRTQQEDSAVYLCASSFDSLTYEQYFGPGTRLTVT.